This record looks at one T cell receptor (beta chain) sequence and its context. The antigen remains unidentified. The sample belongs to a study of shared clonotypes between healthy human individuals. Some clones are missing from TCRdb's copy, which holds only in-frame ones; the method was immunoSEQ multiplex PCR. The repertoire holds over 1.5 million clones, 98% seen once, with about 0.45% in the top ten. The CDR3 extends over 14 amino acids. The V and J ends lost 4 bases and 2 bases respectively, with 12 bases between them. CDR1 LNHDA and CDR2 SQIVND come from the germline V gene (reference sequence). Regarding the study as a whole: An anticipated effect of sequencing depth on clonotype sharing among donors was recognized.

The rearrangement links TRBV19 to TRBJ2-7; possible D gene TRBD1, 6 bases. Sequencing used naive CD4+ T cells sorted from blood. Subset given: CD45RA+ positively selected. This clonotype originated in a man aged 30 to 45 in good health. The DNA for the CDR3 is TGTGCCAGTAGTAAGGCGGACAGTACCTACGAGCAGTACTTC. This encodes CASSKADSTYEQYF.